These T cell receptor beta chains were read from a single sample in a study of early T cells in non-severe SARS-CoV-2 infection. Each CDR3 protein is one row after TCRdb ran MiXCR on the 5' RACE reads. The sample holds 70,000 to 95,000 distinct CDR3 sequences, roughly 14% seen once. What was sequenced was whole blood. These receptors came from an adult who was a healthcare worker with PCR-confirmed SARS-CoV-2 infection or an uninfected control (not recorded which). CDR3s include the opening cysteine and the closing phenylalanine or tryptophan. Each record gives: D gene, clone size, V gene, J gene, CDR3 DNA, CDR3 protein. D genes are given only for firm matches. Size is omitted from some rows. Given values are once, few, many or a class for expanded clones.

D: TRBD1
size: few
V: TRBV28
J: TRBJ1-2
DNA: TGTGCCAGCAGGCTCACAGGGGCGAATGGCTACACCTTC
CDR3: CASRLTGANGYTF

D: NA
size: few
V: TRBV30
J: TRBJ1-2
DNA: TGTGCCTGGAGCGCGGGACTTGGGAGCTACACCTTC
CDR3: CAWSAGLGSYTF

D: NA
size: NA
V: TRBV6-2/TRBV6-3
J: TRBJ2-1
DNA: TGTGCCAGTCGAAGCGTCAATGAGCAGTTCTTC
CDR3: CASRSVNEQFF

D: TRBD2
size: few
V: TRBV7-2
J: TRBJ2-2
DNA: TGTGCCACTCAAGCGGGGGGCCTCCGGACCGGGGAGCTGTTTTTT
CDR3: CATQAGGLRTGELFF

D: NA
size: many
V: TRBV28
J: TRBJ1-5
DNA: TGTGCCAGCAATCAGGATTATAGCAATCAGCCCCAGCATTTT
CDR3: CASNQDYSNQPQHF

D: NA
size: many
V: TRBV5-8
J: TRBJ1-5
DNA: TGTGCCAGCTCCCTGCGGCCTCAGCCCCAGCATTTT
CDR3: CASSLRPQPQHF

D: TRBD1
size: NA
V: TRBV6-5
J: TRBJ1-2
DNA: TGTGCCAGCAGTGGCAGGGGGCGGGGAGGTTCATCCGGTTACACCTTC
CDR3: CASSGRGRGGSSGYTF

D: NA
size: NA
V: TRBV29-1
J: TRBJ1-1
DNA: TGCAGCGTTGATCCCACTGAAGCTTTCTTT
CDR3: CSVDPTEAFF

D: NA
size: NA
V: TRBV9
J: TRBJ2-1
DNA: TGTGCCAGCAGCGCGGGGGTCTCATTAGGCAATGAGCAGTTCTTC
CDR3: CASSAGVSLGNEQFF

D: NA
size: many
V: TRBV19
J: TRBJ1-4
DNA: TGTGCCAGTAGTTCTGGACCCGTTGCAACTAATGAAAAACTGTTTTTT
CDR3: CASSSGPVATNEKLFF

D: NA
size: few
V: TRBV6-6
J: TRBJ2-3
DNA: TGTGCCAGCAGTTACGCGGTTGGGGATCTTCGTCAATTAGATACGCAGTATTTT
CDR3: CASSYAVGDLRQLDTQYF

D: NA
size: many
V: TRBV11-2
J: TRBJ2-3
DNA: TGTGCCAGCAGCCAGAGCACAGATACGCAGTATTTT
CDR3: CASSQSTDTQYF

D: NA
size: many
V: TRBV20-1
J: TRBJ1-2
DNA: TGCAGTGCTAGAGATCGATCCGGCTATGGCTACACCTTC
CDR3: CSARDRSGYGYTF

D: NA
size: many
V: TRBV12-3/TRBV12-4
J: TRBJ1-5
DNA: TGTGCCAGCAGTTTAGCGCTGGCAGTGGTCGGTCAGCCCCAGCATTTT
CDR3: CASSLALAVVGQPQHF

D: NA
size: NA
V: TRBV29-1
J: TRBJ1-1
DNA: TGCAGCGTTGAAAACTGGGCGGGTGAAGCTTTCTTT
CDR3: CSVENWAGEAFF

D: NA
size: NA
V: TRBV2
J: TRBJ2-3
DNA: TGTGCCAGCAGTCTTTTTCCCACCTCCACAGATACGCAGTATTTT
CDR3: CASSLFPTSTDTQYF

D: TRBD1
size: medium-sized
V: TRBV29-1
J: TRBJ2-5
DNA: TGCAGCGTTGACGCCCCGGGACAGGGTTCCCAAGAGACCCAGTACTTC
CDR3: CSVDAPGQGSQETQYF

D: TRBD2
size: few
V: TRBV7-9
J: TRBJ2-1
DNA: TGTGCCAGCAGCCGTTTAGCGGGGGGGCGAAATGAGCAGTTCTTC
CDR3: CASSRLAGGRNEQFF

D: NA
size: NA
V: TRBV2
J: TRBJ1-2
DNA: TGTGCCAGCCGTCTAGACTATGGCTACACCTTC
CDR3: CASRLDYGYTF

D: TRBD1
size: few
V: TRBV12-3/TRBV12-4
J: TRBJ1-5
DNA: TGTGCCAGCAGTCCTCTCCTCAGGGGGGATCAGCCCCAGCATTTT
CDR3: CASSPLLRGDQPQHF

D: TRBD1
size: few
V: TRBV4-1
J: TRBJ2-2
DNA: TGCGCCAGCAGCCCGGGACAGTCGGGCACCGGGGAGCTGTTTTTT
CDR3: CASSPGQSGTGELFF

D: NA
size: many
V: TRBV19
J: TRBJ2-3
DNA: TGTGCCAGTAGTATAAGGGGGTTGGGGGATACGCAGTATTTT
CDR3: CASSIRGLGDTQYF

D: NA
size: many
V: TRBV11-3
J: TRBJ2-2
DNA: TGTGCCAGCAGCTTAGCCCAGGGGCAGGGCACCGGGGAGCTGTTTTTT
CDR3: CASSLAQGQGTGELFF

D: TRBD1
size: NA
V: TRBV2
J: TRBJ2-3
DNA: TGTGCCAGCGGACCTACAGGGGGCGGTGGAGATACGCAGTATTTT
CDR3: CASGPTGGGGDTQYF

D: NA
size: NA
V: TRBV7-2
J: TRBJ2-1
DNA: TGTGCCAGCAGCTTAAGGGCTGGGAGGCAGTTCTTC
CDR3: CASSLRAGRQFF

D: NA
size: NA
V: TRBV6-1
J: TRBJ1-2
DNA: TGTGCCAGCAGTGCCTTGGACGCTGCCTATGGCTACACCTTC
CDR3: CASSALDAAYGYTF

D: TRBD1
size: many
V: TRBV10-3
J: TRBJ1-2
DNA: TGTGCCATCAGTGGGGGACAGGACCTTAACTATGGCTACACCTTC
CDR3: CAISGGQDLNYGYTF

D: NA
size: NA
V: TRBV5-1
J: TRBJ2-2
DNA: TGCGCCAGCAGCTTGGGTCCAGAAAACACCGGGGAGCTGTTTTTT
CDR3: CASSLGPENTGELFF

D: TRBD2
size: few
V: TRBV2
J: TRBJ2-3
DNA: TGTGCCAGCAGCCCAGATAGGCCGGGACTAGCGGCCTATACGCAGTATTTT
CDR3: CASSPDRPGLAAYTQYF

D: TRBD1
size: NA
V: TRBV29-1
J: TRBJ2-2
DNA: TGCAGCGTCCTCGGACAGGGGGCCGTCGGGGAGCTGTTTTTT
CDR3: CSVLGQGAVGELFF

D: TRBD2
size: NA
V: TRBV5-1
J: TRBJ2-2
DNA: TGCGCCAGCAGCTCGAGCTCGCGGGGGGGCGCCGGGGAGCTGTTTTTT
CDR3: CASSSSSRGGAGELFF

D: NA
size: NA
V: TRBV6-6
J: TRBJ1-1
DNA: TGTGCCAGCAGTTACTCGGGGAGGGAGTCTGAAGCTTTCTTT
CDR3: CASSYSGRESEAFF

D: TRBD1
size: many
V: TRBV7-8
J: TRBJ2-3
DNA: TGTGCCAGCAGCCCCCGACAGGGTTTAGATACGCAGTATTTT
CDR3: CASSPRQGLDTQYF

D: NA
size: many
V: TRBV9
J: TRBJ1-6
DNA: TGTGCCAGCAGCGTCGGGTGGGGGGATAATTCACCCCTCCACTTT
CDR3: CASSVGWGDNSPLHF